This entry lists 19 T cell receptor beta chains sequenced from one sample in a study of OX40 agonist ivuxolimab in advanced cancers. The data were produced by immunoSEQ multiplex PCR, yet TCRdb's version contains in-frame clones alone and is incomplete. This sample yields about 26,000 clones, of which approximately 85% are seen a single time; approximately 35% belongs to the top ten. This sample comprised CD4+ or CD8+ T cells sorted from blood, obtained in a trial of the OX40 agonist ivuxolimab. The receptors stem from an adult with an advanced solid tumor such as melanoma, head and neck, liver or kidney cancer.

The chain couples TRBV5-8 to TRBJ1-2, with a weak D call TRBD1 (6 bases). The CDR3 covers 13 residues. The V end lost 4 bases, the J end lost 7 bases, and 14 bases lay between the germline ends. The V gene's germline CDR1 is SGHTS and CDR2 YDEGEE. In DNA, the CDR3 is TGTGCCAGCAGCCCGACAGGACCCAGTGGCTACACCTTC. It specifies CASSPTGPSGYTF.

The V gene is TRBV4-3, the J gene TRBJ1-2, with D perhaps matching TRBD1 (5 bases). The CDR3 runs to 16 residues. Trimming removed 2 bases from V and 6 bases from J, with 19 bases in between. CDR1 is LGHNA and CDR2 is YSLEER in the germline V gene. The CDR3 bases are TGCGCCAGCAGCCAACTTGACAGCGAATATTTAGATGGCTACACCTTC. Translated, it gives CASSQLDSEYLDGYTF.

The chain couples TRBV5-4 to TRBJ2-1; D ambiguous. Trimming pared 3 bases from V and 0 bases from J, leaving 7 bases between. The CDR3 totals 14 residues. CDR1 and CDR2 from the germline V gene are SGHNT and YYREEE (reference sequence). CDR3 protein: CASSSFNSYNEQFF. As DNA, the CDR3 is TGTGCCAGCAGCTCGTTTAACTCCTACAATGAGCAGTTCTTC. Full variable domain (rest looked up from reference TRBV5-4 and TRBJ2-1): ETGVTQSPTHLIKTRGQQVTLRCSSQSGHNTVSWYQQALGQGPQFIFQYYREEENGRGNFPPRFSGLQFPNYSSELNVNALELDDSALYLCASSSFNSYNEQFFGPGTRLTVL.

This clone was recorded a few times. V gene TRBV6-1 combines with J gene TRBJ1-2; D might be TRBD1 (6 bases). Trimming took 2 bases from V and 2 from J, leaving 12 bases between them. Germline assignment: CDR1 MNHNS and CDR2 SASEGT. CDR3 length: 15 residues. CDR3 DNA sequence: TGTGCCAGCAGTGAATTGGGACATCTCAACTATGGCTACACCTTC. It codes for CASSELGHLNYGYTF.

V and J are TRBV4-1 and TRBJ2-3; no reliable D call. The V and J ends lost 0 bases and 4 bases respectively, with 11 bases between them. The CDR3 has 15 residues. Germline V gene data show CDR1 as MGHRA and CDR2 as YSYEKL. In DNA form, the CDR3 reads TGCGCCAGCAGCCAAGAAAGGGTTTACGCAGATACGCAGTATTTT. Translated: CASSQERVYADTQYF.

This chain joins TRBV11-2 and TRBJ1-3; no clear D. The CDR3 extends over 15 amino acids. V was shortened by 1 base and J by 3 bases, with 10 bases between the two germline ends. Per the germline V gene, CDR1 is SGHAT and CDR2 is FQNNGV. CDR3 region: CASSLGRGGGNTIYF. In nucleotides, the CDR3 is TGTGCCAGCAGCTTAGGCCGAGGCGGTGGAAACACCATATATTTT.

The gene calls are TRBV7-8 and TRBJ1-2; D is unresolved. The germline gives CDR1 SGHVS, CDR2 FQNEAQ. The CDR3 length is 13 residues. Deletions cut 5 bases from V and 4 bases from J, with 11 bases between. The CDR3: CASSEPSTYGYTF. The CDR3 DNA follows: TGTGCCAGCAGCGAACCCTCTACCTATGGCTACACCTTC.

The genes are TRBV27 and TRBJ2-1; 13 nucleotides align to TRBD2. The J segment lost 7 bases and the V segment lost 6 bases, leaving 6 bases of the junction unmatched. This CDR3 is built from 15 residues. Germline values: CDR1 MNHEY, CDR2 SMNVEV (reference sequence). This CDR3 is CASSQLAGGLNEQFF. In DNA, the CDR3 is TGTGCCAGCAGCCAACTAGCGGGGGGGTTGAATGAGCAGTTCTTC.

The CDR3 DNA reads as TGTGCCAGCAGTCCCTTAAGCGGGACGGATAACGACGAGCAGTACTTC. It is translated as CASSPLSGTDNDEQYF. V usage is TRBV27 and J usage is TRBJ2-7, with 7 positions matching TRBD2. The germline V gene has CDR1 MNHEY and CDR2 SMNVEV (reference sequence). The CDR3 consists of 16 residues. V lost 5 bases, J lost 5 bases, and 15 bases stayed unmatched.

This clone was counted many times. This rearrangement joins TRBV5-6 to TRBJ2-7; D remains ambiguous. Trimming pared 4 bases from V and 2 bases from J, leaving 13 bases between. Looked up from germline, CDR1 is SGHDT and CDR2 is YYEEEE. This CDR3 contains 14 residues. The DNA for the CDR3 is TGTGCCAGCAGCCCCCTGGCTCAACCCTACGAGCAGTACTTC. This encodes CASSPLAQPYEQYF.

CDR3 sequence: CASSFYTGVYEQYF. DNA for the CDR3: TGTGCCAGCAGTTTCTACACAGGGGTCTACGAGCAGTACTTC. This chain uses TRBV27 with TRBJ2-7, with 7 bases aligning to TRBD1. V shed 3 bases and J 3 bases; nucleotides not matched to a gene: 5. From germline, CDR1 is MNHEY and CDR2 SMNVEV (reference sequence). The CDR3 is 14 residues long.

The rearrangement joins TRBV7-6 to TRBJ2-1, with D possibly TRBD2 on 6 matching bases. Germline CDR1 SGHVS, CDR2 FNYEAQ. V shed 4 bases and J shed 14 bases, with 18 bases lying between them. The CDR3 totals 13 residues. The chain's CDR3 is CASSYGTGLREFF. CDR3 nucleotide sequence: TGTGCCAGCAGCTACGGGACTGGACTCCGAGAGTTCTTC.

The chain is built from TRBV4-1 and TRBJ1-4, with D hard to call. Germline-derived CDR1 and CDR2 are MGHRA and YSYEKL. The CDR3 has 16 residues. Trimming took 4 bases from V and 7 from J, leaving 19 bases between them. The DNA of the CDR3 is TGCGCCAGCAGCCTGAAACAAAACTTAGTAGGTGAAAAACTGTTTTTT. Residues: CASSLKQNLVGEKLFF.

The chain uses TRBV19 and TRBJ2-1; D is unclear. In germline, CDR1 is LNHDA, CDR2 SQIVND (reference sequence). Between the trimmed V and J ends, which lost 3 bases and 9 bases, there was a span of 9 bases. The CDR3 covers 12 residues. CDR3 loop: CASSIGAREQFF. The CDR3 DNA is TGTGCCAGTAGTATTGGAGCACGTGAGCAGTTCTTC.

This chain connects TRBV6-1 to TRBJ1-5, with TRBD1 as a possible D gene (6 bases). V lost 6 bases and J 5 bases, leaving 14 bases between the germline ends. CDR1 is MNHNS and CDR2 is SASEGT in the germline V gene. This CDR3 is 14 amino acids long. CDR3: CASSLWTVDQPQHF. DNA for the CDR3: TGTGCCAGCAGCTTATGGACAGTCGATCAGCCCCAGCATTTT.

This sequence joins TRBV4-1 and TRBJ2-3, with D maybe TRBD2 (5 bases). V was clipped by 2 bases and J by 5 bases, with 11 bases between them. CDR1 and CDR2 (germline): MGHRA, YSYEKL. This CDR3 has 14 amino acids. The CDR3 sequence is CASSQFNGVDTQYF. CDR3 nucleotide sequence: TGCGCCAGCAGCCAATTCAACGGGGTAGATACGCAGTATTTT.

This chain joins TRBV2 and TRBJ1-5, with D perhaps matching TRBD1 (5 bases). The CDR3 is made up of 14 amino acids. V dropped 4 bases and J dropped 6 bases, with 13 bases sitting between them. The germline V gene encodes CDR1 SNHLY and CDR2 FYNNEI. DNA of the CDR3: TGTGCCAGCAGTGTCGAGGGGATTGGTCAGCCCCAGCATTTT. Translating it yields CASSVEGIGQPQHF.

The gene calls are TRBV7-9 and TRBJ2-3; no firm D call. Trimming pared 5 bases from V and 4 bases from J, leaving 10 bases between. Germline V gives CDR1 SEHNR, CDR2 FQNEAQ (reference sequence). The CDR3 is 13 amino acids. The CDR3 sequence: CASSGNWADTQYF. CDR3 DNA: TGTGCCAGCAGCGGTAATTGGGCAGATACGCAGTATTTT.

The rearrangement joins TRBV9 to TRBJ1-2; no reliable D call. V was clipped by 0 bases and J by 4 bases, with 13 bases between them. Looked up from germline, CDR1 is SGDLS and CDR2 is YYNGEE. The CDR3 has 15 amino acids. CDR3 DNA: TGTGCCAGCAGCGTAGACGGAAGCGGATCCTATGGCTACACCTTC. Translated: CASSVDGSGSYGYTF.